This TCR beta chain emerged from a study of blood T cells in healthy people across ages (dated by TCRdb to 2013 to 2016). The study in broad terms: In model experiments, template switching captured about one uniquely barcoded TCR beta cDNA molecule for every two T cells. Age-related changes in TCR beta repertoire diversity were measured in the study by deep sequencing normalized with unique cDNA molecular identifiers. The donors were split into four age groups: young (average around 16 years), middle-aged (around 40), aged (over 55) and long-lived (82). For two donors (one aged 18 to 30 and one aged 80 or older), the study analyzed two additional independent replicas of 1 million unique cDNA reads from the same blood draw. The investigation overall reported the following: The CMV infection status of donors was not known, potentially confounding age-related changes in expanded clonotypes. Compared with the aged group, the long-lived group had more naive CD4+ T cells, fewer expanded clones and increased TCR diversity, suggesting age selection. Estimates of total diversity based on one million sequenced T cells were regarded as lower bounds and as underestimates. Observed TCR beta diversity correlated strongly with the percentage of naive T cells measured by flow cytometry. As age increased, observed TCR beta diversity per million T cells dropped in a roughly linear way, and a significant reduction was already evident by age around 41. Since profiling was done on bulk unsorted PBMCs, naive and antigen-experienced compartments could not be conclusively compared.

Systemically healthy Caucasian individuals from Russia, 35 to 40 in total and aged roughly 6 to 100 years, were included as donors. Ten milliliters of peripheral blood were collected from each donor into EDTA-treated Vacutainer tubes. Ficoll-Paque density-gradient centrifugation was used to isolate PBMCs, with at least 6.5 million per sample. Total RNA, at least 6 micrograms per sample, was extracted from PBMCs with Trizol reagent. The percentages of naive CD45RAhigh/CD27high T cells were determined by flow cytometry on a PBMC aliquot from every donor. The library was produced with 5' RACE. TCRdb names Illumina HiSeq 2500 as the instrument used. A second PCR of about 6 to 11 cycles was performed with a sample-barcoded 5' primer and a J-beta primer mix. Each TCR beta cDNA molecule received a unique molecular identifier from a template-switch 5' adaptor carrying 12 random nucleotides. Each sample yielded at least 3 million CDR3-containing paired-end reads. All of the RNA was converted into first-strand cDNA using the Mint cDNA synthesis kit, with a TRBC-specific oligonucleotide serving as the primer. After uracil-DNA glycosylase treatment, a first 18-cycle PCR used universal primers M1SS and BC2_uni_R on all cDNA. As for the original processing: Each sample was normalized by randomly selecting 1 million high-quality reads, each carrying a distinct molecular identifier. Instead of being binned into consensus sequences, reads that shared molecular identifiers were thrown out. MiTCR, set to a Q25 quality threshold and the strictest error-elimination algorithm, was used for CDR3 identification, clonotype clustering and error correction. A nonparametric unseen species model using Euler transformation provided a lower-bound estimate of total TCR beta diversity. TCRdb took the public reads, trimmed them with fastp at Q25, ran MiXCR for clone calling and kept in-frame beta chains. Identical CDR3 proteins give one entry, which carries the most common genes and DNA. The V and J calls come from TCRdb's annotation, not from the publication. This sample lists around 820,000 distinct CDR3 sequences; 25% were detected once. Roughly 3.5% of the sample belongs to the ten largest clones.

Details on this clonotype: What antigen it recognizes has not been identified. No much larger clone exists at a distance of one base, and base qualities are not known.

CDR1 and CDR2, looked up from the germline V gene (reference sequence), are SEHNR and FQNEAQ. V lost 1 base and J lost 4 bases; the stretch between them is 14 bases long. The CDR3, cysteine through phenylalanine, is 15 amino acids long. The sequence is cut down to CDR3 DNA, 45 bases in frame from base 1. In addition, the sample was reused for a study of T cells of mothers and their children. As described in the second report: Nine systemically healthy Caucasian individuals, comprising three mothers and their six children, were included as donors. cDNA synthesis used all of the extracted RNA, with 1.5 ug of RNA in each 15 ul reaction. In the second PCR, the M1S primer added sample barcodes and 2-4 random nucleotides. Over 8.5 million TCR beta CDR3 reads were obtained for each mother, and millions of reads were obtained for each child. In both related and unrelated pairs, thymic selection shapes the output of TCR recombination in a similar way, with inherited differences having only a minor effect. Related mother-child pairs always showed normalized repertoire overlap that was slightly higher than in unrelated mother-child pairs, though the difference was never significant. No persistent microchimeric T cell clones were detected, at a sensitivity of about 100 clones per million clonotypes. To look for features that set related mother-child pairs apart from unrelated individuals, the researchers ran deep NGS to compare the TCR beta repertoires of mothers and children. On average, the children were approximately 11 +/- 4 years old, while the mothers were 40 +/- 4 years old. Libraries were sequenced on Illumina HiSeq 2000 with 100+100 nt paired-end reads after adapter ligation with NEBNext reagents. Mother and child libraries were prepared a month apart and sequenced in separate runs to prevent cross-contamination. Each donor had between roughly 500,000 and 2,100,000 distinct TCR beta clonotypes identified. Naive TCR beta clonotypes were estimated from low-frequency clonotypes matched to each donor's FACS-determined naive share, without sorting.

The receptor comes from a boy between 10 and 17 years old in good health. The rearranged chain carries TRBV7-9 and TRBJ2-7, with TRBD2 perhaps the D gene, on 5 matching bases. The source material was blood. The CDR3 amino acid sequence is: CASSLGAGIAYEQYF. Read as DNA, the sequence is TGTGCCAGCAGCTTAGGGGCGGGTATAGCTTACGAGCAGTACTTC.